This T cell receptor (beta chain) was identified in a study of T cell responses to AZD1222 COVID-19 vaccine. Points from the study as a whole: Nearly half of spike-specific TCRs reportedly target variant regions that are unmutated in the B.1.351 and B.1.1.7 variants. Donors skewed white British and female; clonal diversity was possibly underestimated. Sampling captured repertoires only after the peak T cell response. Vaccine-associated CD4 TCRs spanned spike, dominant at 160-218 and 743-854.

Germline lookup yields CDR1 MGHDK and CDR2 SYGVNS. The length of the CDR3 is 14 residues. V lost 6 bases, J lost 5 bases, and 6 bases stayed unmatched. Profiling relied on immunoSEQ multiplex PCR, and the TCRdb table lists in-frame clones only, not all of them. The sample contains over 110,000 clones, 85% to 90% of which appear only once. This clone was seen a single time. Its target is not known. The receptor was derived from an adult who received the AZD1222 COVID-19 vaccine. The chain recombines TRBV25-1 with TRBJ1-2; TRBD1 matches 10 bases. This material consisted of peripheral blood, taken 28 days after the second AZD1222 dose. CDR3 amino acids: CASRRTGGGYGYTF. The CDR3 region has the DNA TGTGCCAGCAGGAGGACAGGGGGTGGTTATGGCTACACCTTC.